This T cell receptor beta chain was obtained from a study of cytomegalovirus exposure and HLA in healthy donors. A multiplex PCR was run with 60 Vbeta primers and 13 Jbeta primers. Per the authors' pipeline: A follow-up analysis tallied tens of millions of unique TCR beta chains, roughly 11 million shared. Sequencing was performed with immunoSEQ multiplex PCR; in TCRdb, only in-frame clones are kept and a portion is missing. That table gives V, J and clone size, and the DNA gave D and trimming. This table has 95,000 to 150,000 clones, 77% appearing once. The CDR3 extends over 11 amino acids. With 3 bases removed from V and 5 bases from J, the gap between germline ends came to 3 bases. Germline V gene lookup returns CDR1 SGHRS and CDR2 YFSETQ. This clone turned up a few times.

The chain couples TRBV5-1 to TRBJ2-1; D not resolved. Sequencing was done on a sample of PBMCs. This clonotype was sampled from a human donor in good health. The CDR3: CASSSNNEQFF. The CDR3 DNA sequence: TGCGCCAGCAGCTCAAACAATGAGCAGTTCTTC.